This T cell receptor beta chain came from a study of blood T cell repertoires in COVID-19. The CDR3 runs 13 residues. Trimming took off 8 bases at V and 5 bases at J, with 15 bases between the two ends. The V gene's germline CDR1 is LNHDA and CDR2 SQIVND (reference sequence). Sequencing used immunoSEQ multiplex PCR; TCRdb keeps in-frame clones, though not all of them. This table holds about 220,000 clones, about nine tenths found once. The clonotype comes from a woman aged 25-40 years who had recovered from COVID-19. The rearrangement joins TRBV19 to TRBJ2-5; D might be TRBD2 (5 bases). The sequencing sample was made of PBMCs or T cells enriched from blood (not recorded which). The CDR3 nucleotides read TGTGCCAGTCACGGCGGGCGCTGGGAGACCCAGTACTTC. This gives the protein CASHGGRWETQYF.